These T cell receptor beta chains were read from a single sample in a study of blood T cell repertoires in COVID-19. This table comes from immunoSEQ multiplex PCR, and its TCRdb copy is limited to in-frame clones, with some not included. Found here are some 130,000 clones, roughly three quarters of them singletons; the top ten hold under 2.5%. Sequencing input: peripheral blood. These TCRs come from an older woman with acute or convalescent COVID-19. CDR3s include the opening cysteine and the closing phenylalanine or tryptophan. The D gene is left open where the match is weak. Size is stated for part of the rows, as once, few or many counts, or as a class when the clone is expanded.

j_gene | abundance | v_gene | d_gene | CDR3nt | CDR3aa
TRBJ2-7 | NA | TRBV13 | NA | TGTGCCAGCAGCTTAGGGGCCGGGGACAATTACGAGCAGTACTTC | CASSLGAGDNYEQYF
TRBJ2-3 | NA | TRBV28 | TRBD1 | TGTGCCAGCAGAGCTAACAGGGGGCAGGGGACAGATACGCAGTATTTT | CASRANRGQGTDTQYF
TRBJ2-7 | NA | TRBV2 | TRBD1 | TGTGCCAGCAGCCCCGGGACAGGGGTCTACGAGCAGTACTTC | CASSPGTGVYEQYF
TRBJ1-5 | once | TRBV18 | TRBD1 | TGTGCCAGCTCACGCACAGGGGGGGGGCAGCCCCAGCATTTT | CASSRTGGGQPQHF
TRBJ1-1 | NA | TRBV28 | NA | TGTGCCAGCTCGACAGAATACACTGAAGCTTTCTTT | CASSTEYTEAFF
TRBJ2-3 | few | TRBV11-1 | NA | TGTGCCAGCAGACTAGGGGGAGAAGGGACAGATACGCAGTATTTT | CASRLGGEGTDTQYF
TRBJ1-5 | many | TRBV6-1 | NA | TGTGCCAGCAGTGTCCGCAGGGAAATACCCAATCAGCCCCAGCATTTT | CASSVRREIPNQPQHF
TRBJ2-1 | NA | TRBV7-9 | NA | TGTGCCAGCAGCTTAGTAGCGGATGAGCAGTTCTTC | CASSLVADEQFF
TRBJ2-7 | many | TRBV9 | NA | TGTGCCAGCAGCGTAATTCCGGACAGCTCCTACGAGCAGTACTTC | CASSVIPDSSYEQYF
TRBJ2-7 | NA | TRBV7-3 | TRBD1 | TGTGCCAGCAGCCCATACGGGACAGAATCCTACGAGCAGTACTTC | CASSPYGTESYEQYF
TRBJ2-5 | few | TRBV5-1 | NA | TGCGCCAGCAGCTTAGGCGGGAACCACCAAGAGACCCAGTACTTC | CASSLGGNHQETQYF
TRBJ1-6 | NA | TRBV14 | NA | TGTGCCAGCAGTAACAGGGCGGGTTCACCCCTCCACTTT | CASSNRAGSPLHF
TRBJ1-2 | NA | TRBV27 | TRBD1 | TGTGCCAGCAGTTTATTTGGGACAGGGATAACACAGGGCTACACCTTC | CASSLFGTGITQGYTF
TRBJ2-2 | many | TRBV9 | TRBD2 | TGTGCCAGCAGCGTAGACCTAGCGGGCGTCACCGGGGAGCTGTTTTTT | CASSVDLAGVTGELFF
TRBJ2-7 | NA | TRBV13 | TRBD2 | TGTGCCAGCAGCTCCCGCCGGGGGACTAGCGGGGTCCACGAGCAGTACTTC | CASSSRRGTSGVHEQYF
TRBJ1-1 | NA | TRBV6-1 | NA | TGTGCCAGCAGTGAGCCCGCCGGCACTGAAGCTTTCTTT | CASSEPAGTEAFF
TRBJ1-1 | NA | TRBV6-5 | NA | TGTGCCAGCAGGCAATACAGGGCCCAGGGAACTGAAGCTTTCTTT | CASRQYRAQGTEAFF
TRBJ1-1 | few | TRBV4-3 | NA | TGCGCCAGCAGCCAACACCTGACAGGTGGCGCTTTCTTT | CASSQHLTGGAFF
TRBJ2-7 | once | TRBV18 | TRBD2 | TGTGCCAGCTCTCGGACTAGCGGGAGCGAGCAGTACTTC | CASSRTSGSEQYF
TRBJ2-1 | NA | TRBV28 | TRBD1 | TGTGCCAGCAGTTTGTGGCAGGGGGTATCCAATGAGCAGTTCTTC | CASSLWQGVSNEQFF
TRBJ1-1 | NA | TRBV9 | NA | TGTGCCAGCAGCTCAGAGGGGGGGCTGGGAACTGAAGCTTTCTTT | CASSSEGGLGTEAFF
TRBJ2-7 | NA | TRBV7-8 | NA | TGTGCCAGCAGCTTAAACGACAGAGAGTACTACGAGCAGTACTTC | CASSLNDREYYEQYF
TRBJ2-5 | NA | TRBV7-8 | NA | TGTGCCAGCAGCGATACAGGGGGGGTCCAAGAGACCCAGTACTTC | CASSDTGGVQETQYF
TRBJ2-1 | NA | TRBV11-3 | TRBD2 | TGTGCCAGCAGCAAGGGGACTAGCGGGAGGAATGAGCAGTTCTTC | CASSKGTSGRNEQFF
TRBJ2-5 | NA | TRBV7-2 | TRBD2 | TGTGCCAGCAGAGGACTAGACCAAGAGACCCAGTACTTC | CASRGLDQETQYF
TRBJ2-3 | few | TRBV7-2 | TRBD2 | TGTGCCAGCAGCTTGCGGGGGGCCCCAGAAACCACAGATACGCAGTATTTT | CASSLRGAPETTDTQYF
TRBJ2-2 | few | TRBV10-1 | TRBD1 | TGCGCCAGAAGGGACAGGGGTGACACCGGGGAGCTGTTTTTT | CARRDRGDTGELFF
TRBJ1-1 | few | TRBV9 | NA | TGTGCCAGCAGCGTTAGCTGGGTTGACACTGAAGCTTTCTTT | CASSVSWVDTEAFF
TRBJ1-3 | NA | TRBV5-6 | TRBD1 | TGTGCCAGCAGCTTCGGGACAGGGCGGTCTGGAAACACCATATATTTT | CASSFGTGRSGNTIYF
TRBJ2-1 | NA | TRBV3-1/TRBV3-2 | TRBD2 | TGTGCCAGCAGCCAAGATTGGAGACTAGCGGGAGGGCATGTTGAGCAGTTCTTC | CASSQDWRLAGGHVEQFF
TRBJ2-5 | NA | TRBV3-1/TRBV3-2 | TRBD2 | TGTGCCAGCAGCCAGGGGGAGGCTAGCGGGGAAGAGACCCAGTACTTC | CASSQGEASGEETQYF
TRBJ2-1 | NA | TRBV15 | NA | TGTGCCACCAGCAGAGCGGAGAATGAGCAGTTCTTC | CATSRAENEQFF
TRBJ2-3 | NA | TRBV3-1/TRBV3-2 | TRBD2 | TGTGCCAGCAGTCCTAGCGGAAGCACAGATACGCAGTATTTT | CASSPSGSTDTQYF
TRBJ2-3 | NA | TRBV10-3 | NA | TGTGCCATCAGCTTGGGGGCAGGGATACCAGATACGCAGTATTTT | CAISLGAGIPDTQYF
TRBJ2-1 | NA | TRBV5-1 | TRBD2 | TGCGCCAGCAGCGTGGATGCCGGGACTAGTGGGTTGGGTGAGCAGTTCTTC | CASSVDAGTSGLGEQFF
TRBJ2-7 | NA | TRBV6-6 | TRBD1 | TGTGCCAGCAGTTACCCCCAGGGGGCCTACGAGCAGTACTTC | CASSYPQGAYEQYF
TRBJ1-1 | few | TRBV24-1 | NA | TGTGCCACCAGTGATGGTAGCCAGGGGAACACTGAAGCTTTCTTT | CATSDGSQGNTEAFF
TRBJ2-1 | NA | TRBV19 | NA | TGTGCCACCCGAAGCCGAACCTACAATGAGCAGTTCTTC | CATRSRTYNEQFF
TRBJ1-4 | NA | TRBV28 | NA | TGTGCCAGCTTCGGGGAGAATGAAAAACTGTTTTTT | CASFGENEKLFF
TRBJ1-4 | NA | TRBV7-9 | TRBD1 | TGTGCCAGCAGCTTGGGACAGGACAATGAAAAACTGTTTTTT | CASSLGQDNEKLFF
TRBJ2-7 | once | TRBV10-3 | NA | TGTGCCATCAGTGAGTCGAACAGGGTTTTGTACTTC | CAISESNRVLYF
TRBJ2-2 | NA | TRBV19 | NA | TGTGCCAGTAGTATTATCACCGGGGAGCTGTTTTTT | CASSIITGELFF
TRBJ2-2 | NA | TRBV5-1 | NA | TGCGCCAGCAGCTTGAGGCCAGGCGGGGGGGAGCTGTTTTTT | CASSLRPGGGELFF
TRBJ2-1 | NA | TRBV7-9 | TRBD2 | TGTGCCAGCAGCTTAGAGGGAGGGTTAAGGCATGAGCAGTTCTTC | CASSLEGGLRHEQFF
TRBJ2-3 | NA | TRBV4-1 | TRBD1 | TGCGCCAGCAGCCAAGAGGGGACAGGGGGTCGGACAGATACGCAGTATTTT | CASSQEGTGGRTDTQYF
TRBJ2-2 | NA | TRBV6-6 | NA | TGTGCCAGCAGTTCCTCAACTAGCCTTGAGCTGTTTTTT | CASSSSTSLELFF
TRBJ2-3 | NA | TRBV5-4 | TRBD1 | TGTGCCAGCAGCTTACAGGGGGCTAAAGATACGCAGTATTTT | CASSLQGAKDTQYF
TRBJ2-3 | NA | TRBV7-2 | TRBD2 | TGTGCCAGCAGCCCGGGACTAGCGGGGGGTACAGATACGCAGTATTTT | CASSPGLAGGTDTQYF
TRBJ2-7 | NA | TRBV11-2 | TRBD1 | TGTGCCAGCAGCTTAGGGAACAGGGGGGAGAACGAGCAGTACTTC | CASSLGNRGENEQYF
TRBJ2-1 | NA | TRBV4-3 | TRBD2 | TGCGCCAGCAGCCAAGTTTGGAGGTCTAGCGGGGGGTTTCAGTTCTTC | CASSQVWRSSGGFQFF
TRBJ2-5 | NA | TRBV6-6 | TRBD1 | TGTGCCAGCAGCCCACAGGGGGCGTCACAAGAGACCCAGTACTTC | CASSPQGASQETQYF